This TCR beta chain stems from a study of Ad26.COV2.S vaccination and SARS-CoV-2 variants. Turning to the study itself: Doses of Ad26.COV2.S were injected into muscle once or twice, 56 days apart.

This clone has only a few counts. Produced via immunoSEQ multiplex PCR; TCRdb's table is partial and in-frame only. The sample lists about 260,000 clones; 87% were seen once. Germline CDR1 LNHDA, CDR2 SQIVND (reference sequence). The CDR3 contains 16 residues. V was cut by 4 bases and J by 4 bases, with 18 bases left in between. Treatment of the sample: 19 received Ad26.COV2.S at low or high dose, single or two shots; five or six received placebo; per-sample allocation not given. Sampling happened 63 days after the first vaccine or placebo injection. Boston supplied an adult donor aged 18-55 years. Ad26.COV2.S expressed prefusion-stabilized spike from the original Wuhan strain.

The sequences come from peripheral blood, collected in a trial of Ad26.COV2.S vaccine versus placebo. This clonotype originated in a person aged 18-65 years who received the Ad26.COV2.S COVID-19 vaccine or a placebo. The V gene is TRBV19, the J gene TRBJ2-3, with a tentative D call TRBD2 (5 bases). CDR3 nucleotide sequence: TGTGCCAGTAGTAGGAGCGGAGGAGTTGGGTCAGATACGCAGTATTTT. It translates to CASSRSGGVGSDTQYF.